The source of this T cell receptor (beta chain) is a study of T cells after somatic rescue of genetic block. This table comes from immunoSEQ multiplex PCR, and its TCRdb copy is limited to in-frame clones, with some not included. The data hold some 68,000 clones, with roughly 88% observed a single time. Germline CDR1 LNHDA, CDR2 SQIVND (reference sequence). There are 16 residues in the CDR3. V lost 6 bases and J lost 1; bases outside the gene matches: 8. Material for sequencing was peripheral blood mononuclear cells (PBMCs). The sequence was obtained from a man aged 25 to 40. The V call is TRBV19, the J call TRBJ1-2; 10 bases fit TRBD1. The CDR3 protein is CASRSGTGAVNYGYTF. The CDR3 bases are TGTGCCAGTAGATCCGGGACAGGGGCCGTTAACTATGGCTACACCTTC.